The table lists the clone carrying this T cell receptor (beta chain) with a few counts. Its antigen remains unidentified. Sorted T cells were CFSE-labeled and cultured roughly five days with allogeneic regulatory or mature dendritic cells at 1:10. This entry is derived from a study of regulatory dendritic cells for organ transplantation. The study's findings and limits: Resting memory CD8+ T cells held the most alloreactive clonotypes.

The length of the CDR3 is 11 residues. CDR1 is SEHNR, CDR2 FQNEAQ, per germline (reference sequence). V lost 1 base to trimming and J lost 4 bases, with 2 bases between them. Profiled with immunoSEQ multiplex PCR; TCRdb holds only in-frame clones, not every one. The sample holds tens of thousands of clones, approximately 83% seen once. Material for sequencing was naive CD4+ T cells from blood cultured with regulatory dendritic cells. Indicated subset: CD45RA+ naive T cells. This clonotype was sampled from a human donor in good health. The chain employs TRBV7-9 and TRBJ2-7; no clear D. CDR3 DNA sequence: TGTGCCAGCAGCTTAGAATACGAGCAGTACTTC. Its protein is CASSLEYEQYF.